This entry describes one T cell receptor beta chain. This sample was taken from a study of Ad26.COV2.S vaccination and SARS-CoV-2 variants. The ends were cut back, 1 base at V and 6 bases at J, with 19 bases in the middle. The CDR3 extends over 15 amino acids. The germline CDR1 and CDR2 sequences are SQVTM and ANQGSEA. The treatment was: around 19 received Ad26.COV2.S at low or high dose, single or two shots; 5 received placebo; per-sample allocation not given. Collection of the samples took place on day 63 after the first injection of vaccine or placebo. This table comes from immunoSEQ multiplex PCR, and its TCRdb copy is limited to in-frame clones, with some not included. The profile shows about 680,000 clones, 89% of them singletons.

V gene TRBV29-1 combines with J gene TRBJ2-7; perhaps D is TRBD1 or TRBD2 (5 bases each). This specimen was peripheral blood, taken in a trial of Ad26.COV2.S vaccine versus placebo. This clonotype was obtained from a person between 18 and 59 years old who received the Ad26.COV2.S COVID-19 vaccine or a placebo. The CDR3 DNA reads as TGCAGCGTTGAAGCTACCCCACAGGTTGGGGGCGAGCAGTACTTC. Translated: CSVEATPQVGGEQYF.